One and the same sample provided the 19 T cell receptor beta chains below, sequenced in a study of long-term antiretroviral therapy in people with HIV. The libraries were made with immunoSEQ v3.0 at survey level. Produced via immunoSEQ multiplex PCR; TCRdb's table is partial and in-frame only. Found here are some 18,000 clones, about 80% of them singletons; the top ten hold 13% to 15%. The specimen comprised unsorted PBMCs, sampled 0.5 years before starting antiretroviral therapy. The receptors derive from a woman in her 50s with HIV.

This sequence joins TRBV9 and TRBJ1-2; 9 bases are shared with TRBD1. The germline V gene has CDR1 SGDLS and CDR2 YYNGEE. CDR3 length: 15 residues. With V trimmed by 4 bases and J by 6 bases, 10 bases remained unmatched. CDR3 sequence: CASSSTGTGWNGYTF. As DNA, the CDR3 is TGTGCCAGCAGCTCAACCGGGACAGGGTGGAATGGCTACACCTTC.

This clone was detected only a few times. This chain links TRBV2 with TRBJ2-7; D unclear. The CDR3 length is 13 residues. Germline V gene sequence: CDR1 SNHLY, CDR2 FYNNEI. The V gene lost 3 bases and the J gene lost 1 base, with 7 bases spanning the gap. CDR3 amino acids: CASSDVASYEQYF. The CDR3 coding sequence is TGTGCCAGCAGTGATGTTGCGTCCTACGAGCAGTACTTC.

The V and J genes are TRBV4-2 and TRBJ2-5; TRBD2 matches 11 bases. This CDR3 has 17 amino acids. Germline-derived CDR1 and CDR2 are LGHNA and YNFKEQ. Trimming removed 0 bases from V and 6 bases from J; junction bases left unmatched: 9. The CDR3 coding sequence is TGTGCCAGCAGCCAAGATCAGGCTAGCGGGGGGCGGCAGACCCAGTACTTC. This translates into CASSQDQASGGRQTQYF.

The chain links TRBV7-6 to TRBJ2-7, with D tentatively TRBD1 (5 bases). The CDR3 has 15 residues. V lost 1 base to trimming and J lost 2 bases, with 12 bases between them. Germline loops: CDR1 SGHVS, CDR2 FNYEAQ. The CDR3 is CASSLVRDSAYEQYF. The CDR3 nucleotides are TGTGCCAGCAGCTTAGTACGCGACAGCGCCTACGAGCAGTACTTC.

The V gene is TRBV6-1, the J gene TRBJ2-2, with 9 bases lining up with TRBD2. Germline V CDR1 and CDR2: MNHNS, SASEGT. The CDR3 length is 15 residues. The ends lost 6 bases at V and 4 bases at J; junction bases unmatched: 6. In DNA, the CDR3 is TGTGCCAGCAGGGAACTAGCGGGTGGCACCGGGGAGCTGTTTTTT. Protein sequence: CASRELAGGTGELFF.

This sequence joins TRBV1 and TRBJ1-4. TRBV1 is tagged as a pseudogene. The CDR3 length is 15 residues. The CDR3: CTSSQEGPEEEKLFF. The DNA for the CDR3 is TGCACCAGCAGCCAAGAAGGCCCCGAGGAGGAAAAACTGTTTTTT.

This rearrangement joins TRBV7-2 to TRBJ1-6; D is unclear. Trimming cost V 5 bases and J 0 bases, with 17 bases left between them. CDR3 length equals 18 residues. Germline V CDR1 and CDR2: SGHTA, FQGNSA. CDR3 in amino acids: CASSLDGVLSSYNSPLHF. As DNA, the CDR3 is TGTGCCAGCAGCCTCGACGGGGTTCTAAGCTCCTATAATTCACCCCTCCACTTT.

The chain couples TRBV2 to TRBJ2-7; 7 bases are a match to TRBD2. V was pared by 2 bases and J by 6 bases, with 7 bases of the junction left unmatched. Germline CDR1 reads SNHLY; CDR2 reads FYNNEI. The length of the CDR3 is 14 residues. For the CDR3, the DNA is TGTGCCAGCAGTGAACCCGGACTAGGGATCGAGCAGTACGTC. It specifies CASSEPGLGIEQYV.

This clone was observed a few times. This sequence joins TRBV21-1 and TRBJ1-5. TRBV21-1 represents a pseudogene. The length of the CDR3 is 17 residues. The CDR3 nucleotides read TGTGCCAGCAGCAGCCTTTTAAGCGGGGCATCAGGTCAGCCCCAGCATTTT. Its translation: CASSSLLSGASGQPQHF.

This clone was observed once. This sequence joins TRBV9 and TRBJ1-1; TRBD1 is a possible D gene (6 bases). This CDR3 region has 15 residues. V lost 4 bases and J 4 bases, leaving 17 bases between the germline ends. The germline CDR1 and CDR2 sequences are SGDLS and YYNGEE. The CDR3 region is CASSFIQGRGTEAFF. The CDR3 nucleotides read TGTGCCAGCAGCTTCATACAGGGACGGGGCACTGAAGCTTTCTTT. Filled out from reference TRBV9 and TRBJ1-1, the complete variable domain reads DSGVTQTPKHLITATGQRVTLRCSPRSGDLSVYWYQQSLDQGLQFLIQYYNGEERAKGNILERFSAQQFPDLHSELNLSSLELGDSALYFCASSFIQGRGTEAFFGQGTRLTVV.

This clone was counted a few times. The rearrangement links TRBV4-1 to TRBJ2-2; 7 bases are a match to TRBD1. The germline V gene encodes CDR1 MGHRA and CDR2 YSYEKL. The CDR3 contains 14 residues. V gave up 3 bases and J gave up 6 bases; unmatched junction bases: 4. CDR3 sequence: CASSHQQGPGELFF. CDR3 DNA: TGCGCCAGCAGCCATCAACAGGGGCCCGGGGAGCTGTTTTTT.

The CDR3 coding sequence is TGTGCCAGCAGTGAATCCAGGGGCTACAATGAGCAGTTCTTC. This translates into CASSESRGYNEQFF. The V gene is TRBV2, the J gene TRBJ2-1; a possible D gene is TRBD1 (6 bases). The CDR3 has 14 residues. The germline V and J ends were trimmed by 2 bases and 3 bases, with 8 bases remaining between them. CDR1 is SNHLY and CDR2 is FYNNEI in the germline V gene. Full variable domain (rest looked up from reference TRBV2 and TRBJ2-1): EPEVTQTPSHQVTQMGQEVILRCVPISNHLYFYWYRQILGQKVEFLVSFYNNEISEKSEIFDDQFSVERPDGSNFTLKIRSTKLEDSAMYFCASSESRGYNEQFFGPGTRLTVL.

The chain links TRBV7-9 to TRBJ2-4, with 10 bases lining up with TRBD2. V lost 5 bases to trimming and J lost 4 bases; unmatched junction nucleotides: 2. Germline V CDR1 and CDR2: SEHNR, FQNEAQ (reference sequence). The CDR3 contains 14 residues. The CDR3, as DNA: TGTGCCAGCAGCCTACTAGCGGGGAAAAACATTCAGTACTTC. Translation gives CASSLLAGKNIQYF.

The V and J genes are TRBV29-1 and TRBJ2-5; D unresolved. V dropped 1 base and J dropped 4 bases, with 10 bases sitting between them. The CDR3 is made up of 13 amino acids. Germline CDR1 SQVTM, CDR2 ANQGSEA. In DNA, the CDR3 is TGCAGCGTTGAAGGGGAATATCGAGAGACCCAGTACTTC. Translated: CSVEGEYRETQYF.

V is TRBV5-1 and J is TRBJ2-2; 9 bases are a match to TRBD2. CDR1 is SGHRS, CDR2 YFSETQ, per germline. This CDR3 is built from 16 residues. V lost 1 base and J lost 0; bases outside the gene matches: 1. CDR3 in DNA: TGCGCCAGCAGCTTGAGACTAGCGGCGAACACCGGGGAGCTGTTTTTT. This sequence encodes CASSLRLAANTGELFF.

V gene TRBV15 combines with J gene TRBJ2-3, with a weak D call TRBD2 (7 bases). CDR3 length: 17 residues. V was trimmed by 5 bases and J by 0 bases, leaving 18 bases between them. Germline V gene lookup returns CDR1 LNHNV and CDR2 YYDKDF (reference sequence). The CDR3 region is CATSLPLGGGSTDTQYF. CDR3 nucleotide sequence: TGTGCCACCAGCTTACCCTTAGGGGGGGGTAGCACAGATACGCAGTATTTT.

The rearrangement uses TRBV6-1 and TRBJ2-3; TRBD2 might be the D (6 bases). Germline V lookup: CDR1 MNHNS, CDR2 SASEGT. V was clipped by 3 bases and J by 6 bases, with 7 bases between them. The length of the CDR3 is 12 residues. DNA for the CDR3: TGTGCCAGCAGTGAGACTAGGGATACGCAGTATTTT. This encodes CASSETRDTQYF.

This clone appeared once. The CDR3 loop is CASKGGAEPSSYNEQFF. The DNA for the CDR3 is TGTGCCAGCAAGGGGGGAGCGGAGCCGAGCTCCTACAATGAGCAGTTCTTC. The chain couples TRBV7-2 to TRBJ2-1; D may correspond to TRBD1 or TRBD2 (6 bases each). Germline loops: CDR1 SGHTA, CDR2 FQGNSA. CDR3 length equals 17 residues. The V end was cut by 7 bases, the J end by 0 bases, with 19 bases between.

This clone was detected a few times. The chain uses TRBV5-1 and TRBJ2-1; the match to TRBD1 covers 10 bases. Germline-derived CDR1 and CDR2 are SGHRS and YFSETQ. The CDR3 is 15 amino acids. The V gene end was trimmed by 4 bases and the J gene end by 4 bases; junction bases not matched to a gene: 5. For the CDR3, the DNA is TGCGCCAGCAGCGGCCGGGACAGGGGTTACAATGAGCAGTTCTTC. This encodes CASSGRDRGYNEQFF. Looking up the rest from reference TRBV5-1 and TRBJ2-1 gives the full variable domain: KAGVTQTPRYLIKTRGQQVTLSCSPISGHRSVSWYQQTPGQGLQFLFEYFSETQRNKGNFPGRFSGRQFSNSRSEMNVSTLELGDSALYLCASSGRDRGYNEQFFGPGTRLTVL.